The 32 T cell receptor beta chains below all came from one sample that was sequenced in a study of blood T cells in healthy people across ages. The use of a sample-barcoded 5' primer and a J-beta primer mix characterized a second PCR of roughly 6 to 11 cycles. TCRdb re-called the 5' RACE reads with MiXCR, one entry per CDR3 protein. The sample shows just under 750,000 distinct CDR3 sequences, about a fifth of them seen only once. The material sequenced was blood. The receptors here all came from a man in his 70s in good health.

The V and J genes are TRBV27 and TRBJ1-2; 9 bases map to TRBD1. The CDR3 is 15 amino acids. Germline-derived CDR1 and CDR2 are MNHEY and SMNVEV (reference sequence). The junction had 3 bases not matched to a gene; V was cut back by 0 bases and J by 4 bases. CDR3 nucleotides: TGTGCCAGCAGTTTATCTACAGGGGGCTCCTATGGCTACACCTTC. This translates into CASSLSTGGSYGYTF.

In its sample, this clonotype was seen once. This chain links TRBV7-3 with TRBJ2-3, with D possibly TRBD2 on 6 matching bases. The CDR3 is made up of 14 amino acids. CDR1 is SGHTA, CDR2 FQGTGA, per germline. The V end lost 4 bases, the J end lost 6 bases, and 14 bases lay between the germline ends. The CDR3 loop reads CASSSAGLGDTQYF. The CDR3 nucleotides read TGTGCCAGCAGCTCGGCGGGGTTAGGGGATACGCAGTATTTT.

The rearrangement links TRBV9 to TRBJ1-2, with D maybe TRBD1 (5 bases). Germline V lookup: CDR1 SGDLS, CDR2 YYNGEE. Trimming removed 3 bases at V and 8 bases at J, with 17 bases between. This CDR3 region has 14 residues. CDR3 sequence: CASSAHPSGSGYTF. CDR3 nucleotides: TGTGCCAGCAGCGCCCATCCATCAGGGTCAGGCTACACCTTC.

The rearrangement uses TRBV24-1 and TRBJ1-2; maybe TRBD1 (6 bases). Germline-derived CDR1 and CDR2 are KGHDR and SFDVKD. The CDR3 is 13 residues long. V dropped 10 bases and J dropped 7 bases, with 18 bases sitting between them. In nucleotides, the CDR3 is TGTGCCACTGCGAACGGGGGCGCGGGTGGCTACACCTTC. It is translated as CATANGGAGGYTF.

The gene calls are TRBV20-1 and TRBJ1-1; perhaps TRBD1 as D (5 bases). Trimming shortened V by 4 bases and J by 5 bases, and 20 bases separated the two germline ends. The CDR3 sequence is 15 residues long. CDR1 DFQATT and CDR2 SNEGSKA come from the germline V gene (reference sequence). The CDR3 region is CSATEDRLRNTEAFF. CDR3 coding DNA: TGCAGTGCTACCGAAGACAGACTCCGAAATACTGAAGCTTTCTTT.

CDR3 sequence (DNA): TGTGCCAGCAGCTTAGAGAGGGGGTCTAATGAAAAACTGTTTTTT. Translated: CASSLERGSNEKLFF. The rearrangement uses TRBV7-2 and TRBJ1-4; TRBD1 might be the D (6 bases). Trimming cost V 1 base and J 3 bases, with 9 bases left between them. CDR3 length: 15 amino acids. CDR1 is SGHTA, CDR2 FQGNSA, per germline.

This clonotype was counted only a few times. CDR3 amino acids: CASSLLGASQPQHF. As DNA, the CDR3 is TGTGCCAGCAGTTTGTTGGGGGCGAGTCAGCCCCAGCATTTT. The V gene is TRBV12-3 or TRBV12-4, the J gene TRBJ1-5; a weak D match, TRBD1 (6 bases). This CDR3 contains 14 residues. The V end lost 3 bases, the J end lost 6 bases, and 12 bases lay between the germline ends.

This sequence joins TRBV6-6 and TRBJ1-2; 8 nucleotides match TRBD1. CDR1 is MNHNY, CDR2 SVGAGI, per germline (reference sequence). The length of the CDR3 is 13 residues. The V segment lost 9 bases and the J segment 4 bases; nucleotides outside the gene matches: 7. The CDR3 region is CASATGVTYGYTF. As DNA, the CDR3 is TGTGCCAGTGCGACAGGGGTAACCTATGGCTACACCTTC.

This clonotype was observed at least ten times. The chain joins TRBV12-3 or TRBV12-4 to TRBJ1-2, with 11 nucleotides matching TRBD1. The trim removed 6 bases at V and 7 bases at J, leaving 4 bases unmatched. CDR3 length: 13 residues. The CDR3 coding sequence is TGTGCCAGCAGCAAAGGGACAGGGGGTGGCTACACCTTC. Residues: CASSKGTGGGYTF.

Many counts were recorded for this clonotype. The rearrangement joins TRBV7-2 to TRBJ1-3; 8 positions match TRBD1. The V and J ends lost 5 bases and 2 bases, in that order; junction bases with no gene match: 5. Germline V CDR1 and CDR2: SGHTA, FQGNSA. The CDR3 is 15 amino acids. CDR3 in DNA: TGTGCCAGCAGCCACTCGACAGGGGCTGGAAACACCATATATTTT. Translation gives CASSHSTGAGNTIYF.

This clonotype was seen only a few times. The chain uses TRBV29-1 and TRBJ2-3; 10 positions match TRBD2. After removal of 0 bases from V and 0 bases from J, the junction contained 9 bases not matched to a gene. Germline V gene lookup returns CDR1 SQVTM and CDR2 ANQGSEA. The CDR3 covers 18 residues. The CDR3: CSVEDFLAGDVSTDTQYF. In DNA, the CDR3 is TGCAGCGTTGAAGATTTCCTAGCGGGGGATGTTAGCACAGATACGCAGTATTTT.

Note on this clonotype: Because the CDR3 is missing its conserved closing phenylalanine or tryptophan, this is likely a read error. This CDR3 reads CAIRASQSQETQYI. Here the CDR3 DNA reads TGTGCCATCAGGGCGTCACAGTCACAAGAGACCCAGTACATC. V is TRBV10-3 and J is TRBJ2-5; D gene uncertain. Germline CDR1 and CDR2: ENHRY and SYGVKD. CDR3 length: 14 amino acids. Between the trimmed V and J ends, which lost 6 bases and 2 bases, there was a span of 13 bases.

This clonotype was found a few times. The gene calls are TRBV11-2 and TRBJ1-3, with D unclear. The germline V gene encodes CDR1 SGHAT and CDR2 FQNNGV. Trimming took 3 bases from V and 6 from J, leaving 6 bases between them. The CDR3 is 12 amino acids. The DNA for the CDR3 is TGTGCCAGCAGCTTCAGCTTAAACACCATATATTTT. Translated, it gives CASSFSLNTIYF.

With respect to this clonotype: One junction end disagrees with the germline gene, perhaps due to a read error. V and J are TRBV12-3 or TRBV12-4 and TRBJ2-3; the match to TRBD2 covers 7 bases. This CDR3 spans 15 amino acids. Written as DNA, the CDR3 is TGTGCCAGCAGTTTGGGAGGGATTAACGCAGATGCGCAGTATTTT. It codes for CASSLGGINADAQYF.

With regard to this clonotype: At one of its ends the junction is not consistent with the germline gene, which may arise from a read error. V usage is TRBV6-1 and J usage is TRBJ2-7; D perhaps matches TRBD1 (5 bases). This CDR3 spans 15 amino acids. CDR1 MNHNS and CDR2 SASEGT come from the germline V gene. CDR3 bases: TGTGCCAGCTGTGAAGGGGCAGGGTTGGGTTACGAGCAGTACTTC. This translates into CASCEGAGLGYEQYF.

The V gene is TRBV12-3 or TRBV12-4, the J gene TRBJ2-3, with D possibly being TRBD2 (6 bases). This CDR3 is 15 amino acids long. Trimming took 6 bases from V and 4 from J, leaving 17 bases between them. CDR3 region: CASRARGSSADTQYF. In DNA form, the CDR3 reads TGTGCCAGCAGAGCCCGGGGCTCTAGCGCAGATACGCAGTATTTT.

V is TRBV18 and J is TRBJ2-4; a weak D match, TRBD2 (6 bases). Germline V CDR1 and CDR2: KGHSH, LQKENI. This CDR3 is built from 13 residues. V gave up 3 bases and J gave up 7 bases, with 10 bases separating them. The CDR3 nucleotides are TGTGCCAGCTCACCGCCAGGGAGGAACATTCAGTACTTC. Translating it yields CASSPPGRNIQYF.

Only a few counts were recorded for this clonotype. This chain joins TRBV7-9 and TRBJ2-1, with D possibly matching TRBD2 (7 bases). The CDR3 consists of 16 residues. Germline V gene sequence: CDR1 SEHNR, CDR2 FQNEAQ (reference sequence). The V end was cut by 6 bases, the J end by 4 bases, with 19 bases between. The CDR3: CASSSTRGGRYNEQFF. The DNA of the CDR3 is TGTGCCAGCAGTTCGACAAGGGGGGGCCGTTACAATGAGCAGTTCTTC.

This clonotype was seen a few times. This rearrangement joins TRBV5-1 to TRBJ2-1; D is tentatively TRBD1 or TRBD2 (5 bases each). Germline V gene sequence: CDR1 SGHRS, CDR2 YFSETQ. The CDR3 has 14 residues. V lost 8 bases and J 1 base, leaving 13 bases between the germline ends. Here the CDR3 reads CASGAGQSYNEQFF. The DNA of the CDR3 is TGCGCCAGTGGGGCGGGCCAATCCTACAATGAGCAGTTCTTC.

The genes are TRBV7-6 and TRBJ2-7; 8 positions agree with TRBD2. With V trimmed by 1 base and J by 2 bases, 4 bases remained unmatched. This CDR3 spans 15 amino acids. Germline V gene sequence: CDR1 SGHVS, CDR2 FNYEAQ. CDR3 amino acids: CASSLELAGAYEQYF. In nucleotides, the CDR3 is TGTGCCAGCAGCTTAGAGCTAGCGGGTGCCTACGAGCAGTACTTC.

The gene calls are TRBV27 and TRBJ2-3; 12 bases line up with TRBD2. This CDR3 contains 16 residues. With V trimmed by 4 bases and J by 3 bases, 5 bases remained unmatched. Germline values: CDR1 MNHEY, CDR2 SMNVEV (reference sequence). This CDR3 is CASSYRTSGTTDTQYF. In DNA, the CDR3 is TGTGCCAGCAGTTACCGGACTAGCGGGACGACAGATACGCAGTATTTT.

This clonotype was seen repeatedly, ten times or more. V is TRBV3-1 and J is TRBJ2-1, with TRBD2 matching over 14 bases. The CDR3 has 17 residues. CDR1 and CDR2 (germline): LGHDT, YNNKEL (reference sequence). J lost 4 bases, V lost 4 bases, and 6 bases had no gene match. CDR3 region: CASSPPRTSGGYNEQFF. In DNA, the CDR3 is TGTGCCAGCAGCCCCCCCCGGACTAGCGGGGGGTACAATGAGCAGTTCTTC.

The chain employs TRBV29-1 and TRBJ2-7; TRBD1 matches at 7 bases. The CDR3 consists of 12 residues. CDR1 is SQVTM and CDR2 is ANQGSEA in the germline V gene. The DNA for the CDR3 is TGCAACGTCGCGACAGGGAGCTACGAGCAGTACTTC. Its translation: CNVATGSYEQYF.

This clonotype was counted at least ten times. J is TRBJ2-7 and V is TRBV20-1; the D gene is possibly TRBD2 (6 bases). CDR3 length equals 14 residues. With 5 bases removed from V and 0 bases from J, the gap between germline ends came to 14 bases. The V gene's germline CDR1 is DFQATT and CDR2 SNEGSKA (reference sequence). The CDR3 here is CSARDFVSSYEQYF. Here the CDR3 DNA reads TGCAGTGCTCGGGACTTCGTCAGCTCCTACGAGCAGTACTTC.

The chain recombines TRBV4-3 with TRBJ2-3, with TRBD1 as a possible D gene (5 bases). The CDR3 is made up of 17 amino acids. Per the germline V gene, CDR1 is LGHNA and CDR2 is YSLEER. V shed 4 bases and J shed 2 bases, with 19 bases lying between them. The CDR3 sequence: CASSRERGLDTTDTQYF. CDR3 DNA: TGCGCCAGCAGCCGAGAAAGGGGCTTAGACACCACAGATACGCAGTATTTT.

This clonotype was counted between two and nine times. The chain has TRBV9 and TRBJ1-6, with 7 nucleotides matching TRBD1. The CDR3 runs 14 residues. V shed 7 bases and J 10 bases; nucleotides not matched to a gene: 11. Germline assignment: CDR1 SGDLS and CDR2 YYNGEE. The CDR3: CASSGQATSSPLHF. CDR3 bases: TGTGCCAGCTCTGGACAGGCGACGAGCTCACCCCTCCACTTT.

The chain is built from TRBV2 and TRBJ2-1; D uncertain. Germline values: CDR1 SNHLY, CDR2 FYNNEI. The length of the CDR3 is 14 residues. Trimming pared 4 bases from V and 5 bases from J, leaving 12 bases between. The CDR3 nucleotides read TGTGCCAGCAGTGGGGTACTCAATAACAATGAGCAGTTCTTC. Protein sequence: CASSGVLNNNEQFF.

This clonotype showed up just a few times. This sequence joins TRBV7-7 and TRBJ2-3; 7 nucleotides match TRBD1. The length of the CDR3 is 14 residues. V dropped 5 bases and J dropped 3; count of bases not matched to a gene: 5. The germline CDR1 and CDR2 sequences are SSHAT and FNYEAQ (reference sequence). The CDR3 nucleotides are TGTGCCAGCAGCAAAGGACAGGTGACAGATACGCAGTATTTT. Amino acid sequence: CASSKGQVTDTQYF.

The V gene is TRBV5-5, the J gene TRBJ2-5, with a tentative D call TRBD2 (5 bases). The better agreement between TRBJ2-7 and the DNA end casts doubt on the J call. Germline assignment: CDR1 SGHKS and CDR2 YYEKEE (reference sequence). The CDR3 consists of 15 residues. The CDR3 spells CASSLLREKYYEQYF. CDR3 DNA sequence: TGTGCCAGCAGCTTGTTGAGGGAGAAGTACTACGAGCAGTACTTC.

V gene TRBV5-5 combines with J gene TRBJ2-1; D call uncertain. Per germline, CDR1 SGHKS and CDR2 YYEKEE (reference sequence). This CDR3 contains 12 residues. Deletions cut 1 base from V and 7 bases from J, with 6 bases between. The DNA of the CDR3 is TGTGCCAGCAGCTTGACCTGGAATGAGCAGTTCTTC. This translates into CASSLTWNEQFF. The variable domain in full, with the rest retrieved from reference TRBV5-5 and TRBJ2-1, is DAGVTQSPTHLIKTRGQQVTLRCSPISGHKSVSWYQQVLGQGPQFIFQYYEKEERGRGNFPDRFSARQFPNYSSELNVNALLLGDSALYLCASSLTWNEQFFGPGTRLTVL.

V is TRBV5-1 and J is TRBJ1-4; 8 bases are a match to TRBD1. Germline V gene lookup returns CDR1 SGHRS and CDR2 YFSETQ. The V segment lost 4 bases and the J segment 6 bases; nucleotides outside the gene matches: 8. CDR3 length equals 15 residues. CDR3 region: CASSHRTGRDEKLFF. The CDR3 coding sequence is TGCGCCAGCAGCCATCGGACAGGGCGAGATGAAAAACTGTTTTTT.

The rearrangement links TRBV7-8 to TRBJ2-7; no reliable D call. V was clipped by 6 bases and J by 2 bases, with 20 bases between them. This CDR3 is 16 amino acids long. CDR1 is SGHVS and CDR2 is FQNEAQ in the germline V gene. The CDR3 DNA reads as TGTGCCAGCAGTTCTACGGTGTGGGGATCCACCTACGAGCAGTACTTC. Protein sequence: CASSSTVWGSTYEQYF.